By proportion, the clone carrying this T cell receptor (beta chain) is medium-sized. Its antigen remains unknown. A library prepared for alpha chains yielded this beta chain as an off-target read; its size is of little meaning. The sample originates from a study of spatial heterogeneity in lung cancer. Study as a whole: Bulk RNA-seq from matched material yielded a T cell module score that correlated strongly with TCR transcript counts in tumor regions. Within raw reads, each unique TCR and UMI combination appeared on average more than ten times.

The germline CDR1 and CDR2 sequences are SQVTM and ANQGSEA. V lost 5 bases and J 4 bases, leaving 11 bases between the germline ends. This CDR3 is 12 amino acids long. Overall study findings and caveats: Counts that tracked tumor mutation counts were those of expanded intratumoral alpha and beta TCRs. Tumor T cell coverage was estimated at 6.5% to 7% for alpha and more than 12% for beta chains.

Time point defined: sample taken at primary tumor resection. Each molecule of TCR cDNA was tagged with one unique molecular identifier. TCRdb reprocessed the 5' RACE reads via MiXCR and lists one record per CDR3 protein. Among approximately 7,100 distinct CDR3 sequences, roughly 12% were seen once, and the ten largest hold roughly 23%. This TCR was sampled from a male donor with early-stage non-small cell lung cancer. Sequences were derived from lung tumor tissue, sampled at surgery. The rearrangement uses TRBV29-1 and TRBJ1-1, with D possibly TRBD1 on 6 matching bases. The chain's CDR3 is CSVLQGSTEAFF. For the CDR3, the DNA is TGCAGCGTTTTACAGGGTAGCACTGAAGCTTTCTTT.